This passage covers 20 T cell receptor beta chains from one sample sequenced in a study of low-dose radiotherapy and immunotherapy resistance in tumors. Alpha and beta chains were covered, as first-strand cDNA relied on TRAV- and TRBV-specific primers. The PCR that amplified TCRs ran for 20 to 25 cycles, relying on a constant-region primer and a V-primer adapter. TCRdb reanalysed the reads using MiXCR and keeps one entry per CDR3 protein. The sample records tens of thousands of distinct CDR3 sequences, 20% to 25% being singletons. The time point is: after trial treatment. Treatment in this sample: LDRT plus nivolumab, ipilimumab, low-dose cyclophosphamide and aspirin (RACIN trial). The sample in question was PBMCs, obtained after low-dose radiotherapy plus immunotherapy. The receptor source for this set is a male donor with prostate cancer.

This clonotype was detected many times. This chain uses TRBV29-1 with TRBJ2-1, with TRBD1 matching 7 bases. The V gene end was trimmed by 3 bases and the J gene end by 5 bases; junction bases not matched to a gene: 10. Germline CDR1 SQVTM, CDR2 ANQGSEA. The CDR3 is made up of 15 amino acids. CDR3 loop: CSVEPQQGVNNEQFF. The CDR3 DNA is TGCAGCGTTGAGCCCCAGCAGGGGGTGAACAATGAGCAGTTCTTC.

This clonotype was detected many times. The chain employs TRBV29-1 and TRBJ2-7, with 10 bases matching TRBD1. The CDR3 sequence is 14 residues long. Trimming cost V 6 bases and J 2 bases; bases outside gene matches: 7. Germline CDR1 SQVTM, CDR2 ANQGSEA. The CDR3 sequence is CSVVRDRGPYEQYF. CDR3 DNA: TGCAGCGTCGTCCGGGACAGGGGCCCCTACGAGCAGTACTTC.

In this sample, this clonotype turned up many times. This rearrangement joins TRBV29-1 to TRBJ2-2; D gene uncertain. This CDR3 spans 12 amino acids. CDR1 and CDR2 (germline): SQVTM, ANQGSEA. The ends were cut back, 4 bases at V and 1 base at J, with 4 bases in the middle. The CDR3 DNA reads as TGCAGCGTTGGGGGGAACACCGGGGAGCTGTTTTTT. Its protein is CSVGGNTGELFF.

This clonotype was seen ten or more times. The chain links TRBV28 to TRBJ2-6; D is possibly TRBD2 (6 bases). The CDR3 consists of 16 residues. V was clipped by 6 bases and J by 4 bases, with 16 bases between them. Germline lookup yields CDR1 MDHEN and CDR2 SYDVKM. The CDR3 loop reads CASRDRERRGANVLTF. CDR3 coding DNA: TGTGCCAGCAGAGACCGGGAGCGGAGGGGGGCCAACGTCCTGACTTTC.

The chain is built from TRBV30 and TRBJ2-6; 9 positions agree with TRBD1. Germline V CDR1 and CDR2: GTSNPN, SVGIG (reference sequence). CDR3 length equals 17 residues. Losses at the gene ends were 2 bases for V and 2 bases for J; bases not matched to a gene: 7. In DNA form, the CDR3 reads TGTGCCTGGAGTAGGGACAGGGTCAGAACTGGGGCCAACGTCCTGACTTTC. This sequence encodes CAWSRDRVRTGANVLTF.

The genes are TRBV6-8 and TRBJ2-1, with 7 bases fitting TRBD2. From germline, CDR1 is MNHGY and CDR2 SAAAGT. Trimming took 3 bases from V and 8 from J; bases not matched to a gene: 10. This CDR3 contains 15 residues. In DNA, the CDR3 is TGTGCCAGCAGTTATTCCCAGCGGGGAACCTATGAGCAGTTCTTC. Protein sequence: CASSYSQRGTYEQFF.

This clonotype occurred many times. The V and J genes are TRBV11-2 and TRBJ2-1; 7 bases agree with TRBD2. Trimming took 1 base from V and 4 from J; bases not matched to a gene: 1. Germline CDR1 reads SGHAT; CDR2 reads FQNNGV. The CDR3 loop spans 14 amino acids. CDR3 coding DNA: TGTGCCAGCAGCTTAGGACTAGCTTACAATGAGCAGTTCTTC. Its protein is CASSLGLAYNEQFF.

At least ten counts were recorded for this clonotype. The chain has TRBV7-3 and TRBJ2-6, with 10 nucleotides matching TRBD1. Germline V gene sequence: CDR1 SGHTA, CDR2 FQGTGA. J was trimmed by 2 bases and V by 5 bases; bases with no gene match: 3. The CDR3 covers 16 residues. The CDR3 protein is CASSGGQGAGANVLTF. CDR3 bases: TGTGCCAGCAGCGGAGGACAGGGGGCTGGGGCCAACGTCCTGACTTTC.

This clonotype was counted many times. V gene TRBV5-1 combines with J gene TRBJ2-2, with D possibly TRBD1 on 5 matching bases. Germline V CDR1 and CDR2: SGHRS, YFSETQ. This CDR3 is built from 16 residues. V dropped 0 bases and J dropped 4 bases, with 13 bases sitting between them. This CDR3 reads CASSLGGRAVTGELFF. In DNA, the CDR3 is TGCGCCAGCAGCTTGGGCGGCAGGGCGGTCACCGGGGAGCTGTTTTTT.

A word on this clonotype: A far larger clone is one base from this, pointing to a likely read error. This chain connects TRBV6-1 to TRBJ2-7; TRBD2 aligns across 13 bases. CDR1 MNHNS and CDR2 SASEGT come from the germline V gene. CDR3 size: 16 residues. The trim removed 5 bases at V and 7 bases at J, leaving 11 bases unmatched. CDR3 DNA sequence: TGTGCCAGCAGTTCGGGACTAGCGGGAATCCACAATGAGCAGTACTTC. Its protein product is CASSSGLAGIHNEQYF.

This chain connects TRBV9 to TRBJ2-3, with a tentative D call TRBD2 (5 bases). Germline V gene lookup returns CDR1 SGDLS and CDR2 YYNGEE. The germline V and J ends were trimmed by 0 bases and 3 bases, with 14 bases remaining between them. The CDR3 is made up of 16 amino acids. CDR3 residues: CASSVGSLVATDTQYF. In DNA, the CDR3 is TGTGCCAGCAGCGTAGGGTCCCTAGTAGCGACAGATACGCAGTATTTT.

This clonotype occurred many times. This rearrangement joins TRBV3-1 to TRBJ2-5; TRBD2 might be the D (6 bases). The V and J ends lost 8 bases and 5 bases respectively, with 15 bases between them. Germline loops: CDR1 LGHDT, CDR2 YNNKEL (reference sequence). The CDR3 extends over 13 amino acids. CDR3 region: CASLPGAGETQYF. The DNA of the CDR3 is TGTGCCAGCCTCCCGGGAGCCGGGGAGACCCAGTACTTC.

V usage is TRBV4-3 and J usage is TRBJ2-2, with D perhaps TRBD2 (6 bases). The germline V gene has CDR1 LGHNA and CDR2 YSLEER. CDR3 size: 17 residues. The V end lost 0 bases, the J end lost 3 bases, and 14 bases lay between the germline ends. CDR3 sequence reads: CASSQDNIGSHTGELFF. CDR3 DNA sequence: TGCGCCAGCAGCCAAGATAACATCGGGAGTCACACCGGGGAGCTGTTTTTT.

This clonotype was counted at least ten times. V usage is TRBV28 and J usage is TRBJ2-7; 7 bases are shared with TRBD2. This CDR3 contains 15 residues. The germline CDR1 and CDR2 sequences are MDHEN and SYDVKM. V lost 6 bases to trimming and J lost 0 bases; unmatched junction nucleotides: 8. CDR3: CASRPPRGTSYEQYF. The CDR3 DNA reads as TGTGCCAGCAGGCCCCCGCGGGGGACCTCCTACGAGCAGTACTTC. The full variable domain, rest sourced from reference TRBV28 and TRBJ2-7, is DVKVTQSSRYLVKRTGEKVFLECVQDMDHENMFWYRQDPGLGLRLIYFSYDVKMKEKGDIPEGYSVSREKKERFSLILESASTNQTSMYLCASRPPRGTSYEQYFGPGTRLTVT.

About this clonotype itself: With a far larger clone one base away, a read error is the likely cause. The V gene is TRBV9, the J gene TRBJ2-7; 7 nucleotides match TRBD1. Per germline, CDR1 SGDLS and CDR2 YYNGEE. Trimming removed 4 bases from V and 7 bases from J; junction bases left unmatched: 14. This CDR3 comprises 15 residues. The CDR3 nucleotides read TGTGCCAGCAGCCGAATTACAGGGGTAAGCGGTGAGCAGTACTTC. This translates into CASSRITGVSGEQYF. Together with reference TRBV9 and TRBJ2-7, the CDR3 gives the full variable domain: DSGVTQTPKHLITATGQRVTLRCSPRSGDLSVYWYQQSLDQGLQFLIQYYNGEERAKGNILERFSAQQFPDLHSELNLSSLELGDSALYFCASSRITGVSGEQYFGPGTRLTVT.

This clonotype was detected many times. This chain uses TRBV5-1 with TRBJ1-1; a weak D match, TRBD1 (6 bases). The germline V gene encodes CDR1 SGHRS and CDR2 YFSETQ. The CDR3 extends over 15 amino acids. V was cut by 4 bases and J by 1 base, with 14 bases left in between. The CDR3 region is CASSPGGTPNTEAFF. DNA of the CDR3: TGCGCCAGCAGCCCCGGCGGGACACCGAACACTGAAGCTTTCTTT.

Concerning this clonotype: This likely traces to a read error, being one base from a far larger clone. This chain connects TRBV4-2 to TRBJ2-7; 10 bases are a match to TRBD2. Per germline, CDR1 LGHNA and CDR2 YNFKEQ. Trimming took 4 bases from V and 7 from J; bases not matched to a gene: 25. This CDR3 is built from 20 residues. The CDR3 DNA sequence: TGTGCCAGCAGCCGCGAATTCGCAGCGGGGGGGGTTAGCTCCTACAATGAGCAGTACTTC. It translates to CASSREFAAGGVSSYNEQYF.

This clonotype has at least ten counts. The chain combines TRBV2 with TRBJ2-7, with D possibly called TRBD1 or TRBD2 (5 bases each). Looked up from germline, CDR1 is SNHLY and CDR2 is FYNNEI. There are 14 residues in the CDR3. V dropped 6 bases and J dropped 3 bases, with 15 bases sitting between them. The CDR3 region is CASSGVGVGYEQYF. For the CDR3, the DNA is TGTGCCAGCAGCGGGGTAGGGGTCGGCTACGAGCAGTACTTC.

The table lists this clonotype with many counts. The V and J genes are TRBV20-1 and TRBJ2-2; 8 bases are shared with TRBD2. J was trimmed by 8 bases and V by 0 bases; bases with no gene match: 8. The V gene's germline CDR1 is DFQATT and CDR2 SNEGSKA (reference sequence). The CDR3 runs 15 residues. The CDR3 is CSAREASGGGGELFF. CDR3 DNA sequence: TGCAGTGCTAGAGAAGCGAGCGGGGGTGGAGGGGAGCTGTTTTTT.

This chain joins TRBV5-1 and TRBJ2-1; TRBD2 matches at 10 bases. J was trimmed by 0 bases and V by 2 bases; bases with no gene match: 2. Germline CDR1 is SGHRS and CDR2 is YFSETQ. This CDR3 is built from 16 residues. DNA for the CDR3: TGCGCCAGCAGCTTAGCGGGAGGGCTCTCCTACAATGAGCAGTTCTTC. Residues: CASSLAGGLSYNEQFF.